What follows are 32 T cell receptor beta chains derived from one specimen sequenced in a study of blood T cells in healthy people across ages. Together with a sample-barcoded 5' primer, a J-beta primer mix was included in a second PCR lasting roughly 6 to 12 cycles. Each CDR3 protein gets one entry after TCRdb re-called the 5' RACE reads with MiXCR. The table shows roughly 1,500,000 distinct CDR3 sequences, with approximately 32% occurring only once. Sample: blood. The receptor source for this set is a woman aged 25 to 39 in good health.

The CDR3 protein is CASKLQGGEKLFF. The CDR3 DNA sequence: TGCGCCAGCAAGCTGCAGGGTGGTGAAAAACTGTTTTTT. The V and J genes are TRBV4-1 and TRBJ1-4; D might be TRBD1 (5 bases). Trimming stripped 7 bases from V and 7 bases from J, with 13 bases between. Germline CDR1 is MGHRA and CDR2 is YSYEKL. The CDR3 spans 13 residues.

This clonotype has a handful of counts. For the CDR3, the DNA is TGTGCCAGCAGCCCAGGGGGGATTGGCTACACCTTC. Protein: CASSPGGIGYTF. The chain couples TRBV7-9 to TRBJ1-2; 7 positions match TRBD1. Germline V gene lookup returns CDR1 SEHNR and CDR2 FQNEAQ (reference sequence). The CDR3 has 12 residues. V lost 5 bases, J lost 7 bases, and 4 bases stayed unmatched.

A remark on this clonotype: The junction shows a germline mismatch at one end, possibly a read error. V gene TRBV27 combines with J gene TRBJ2-3; D gene unclear. This CDR3 contains 13 residues. Germline V gives CDR1 MNHEY, CDR2 SMNVEV (reference sequence). This CDR3 reads CASSLWRTETQYF. In nucleotides, the CDR3 is TGTGCCAGCAGTTTATGGCGCACAGAAACGCAGTATTTT.

The chain has TRBV29-1 and TRBJ1-1; D gene ambiguous. Per the germline V gene, CDR1 is SQVTM and CDR2 is ANQGSEA. With 2 bases removed from V and 10 bases from J, the gap between germline ends came to 8 bases. The CDR3 runs 10 residues. The CDR3 sequence: CSVEKELAFF. The CDR3 DNA reads TGCAGCGTTGAAAAGGAGTTAGCTTTCTTT. Based on the CDR3 plus reference TRBV29-1 and TRBJ1-1, the full variable domain is SAVISQKPSRDICQRGTSLTIQCQVDSQVTMMFWYRQQPGQSLTLIATANQGSEATYESGFVIDKFPISRPNLTFSTLTVSNMSPEDSSIYLCSVEKELAFFGQGTRLTVV.

This clonotype was seen more than once but under ten times. This chain links TRBV9 with TRBJ2-5; D is perhaps TRBD1 or TRBD2 (6 bases each). The germline V gene encodes CDR1 SGDLS and CDR2 YYNGEE. CDR3 size: 16 residues. Trimming removed 0 bases from V and 1 base from J, with 13 bases in between. The CDR3 loop is CASSVEGGQGQETQYF. The CDR3 nucleotides are TGTGCCAGCAGCGTAGAAGGGGGGCAGGGCCAAGAGACCCAGTACTTC.

This sequence joins TRBV10-2 and TRBJ2-2, with 10 nucleotides matching TRBD2. With V trimmed by 4 bases and J by 5 bases, 1 base remained unmatched. Germline V CDR1 and CDR2: WSHSY, SAAADI. This CDR3 is built from 14 residues. The CDR3 sequence: CASSGAGGTGELFF. CDR3 sequence (DNA): TGCGCCAGCAGTGGAGCGGGAGGGACCGGGGAGCTGTTTTTT.

This clonotype appeared once. The junction and the germline gene differ at one end; a read error may be behind it. In DNA form, the CDR3 reads TGTGCCTGCAGTGATTCCCTCGCCCAGGGGGCGGCTTACAATGAGCAGTTCTTC. As protein: CACSDSLAQGAAYNEQFF. This chain connects TRBV2 to TRBJ2-1; 8 positions match TRBD1. The CDR3 sequence is 18 residues long. Germline V gene data show CDR1 as SNHLY and CDR2 as FYNNEI.

This clonotype turned up a few times. V and J are TRBV5-1 and TRBJ2-5; D perhaps matches TRBD2 (5 bases). The better agreement between TRBJ2-7 and the DNA end casts doubt on the J call. The CDR3 totals 11 residues. Germline CDR1 reads SGHRS; CDR2 reads YFSETQ. In DNA, the CDR3 is TGCGCCAGCATGTATCGGGGCGAGCAGTACTTC. Translated, it gives CASMYRGEQYF.

This chain connects TRBV10-3 to TRBJ2-7, with 7 bases fitting TRBD2. CDR1 is ENHRY and CDR2 is SYGVKD in the germline V gene. The trim removed 6 bases at V and 8 bases at J, leaving 16 bases unmatched. The CDR3 extends over 15 amino acids. CDR3 sequence reads: CAIRRGGEGRNKQYF. The CDR3 DNA follows: TGTGCCATCAGGAGGGGCGGGGAGGGGCGGAACAAGCAGTACTTC.

This chain links TRBV28 with TRBJ2-7; TRBD2 matches 9 bases. The V and J ends lost 3 bases and 4 bases, in that order; junction bases with no gene match: 13. Germline V gives CDR1 MDHEN, CDR2 SYDVKM. The CDR3 loop spans 17 amino acids. The CDR3 sequence is CASSFPLGSAGGYEQYF. DNA of the CDR3: TGTGCCAGCAGTTTTCCCCTCGGGAGTGCGGGAGGGTACGAGCAGTACTTC.

The chain joins TRBV5-1 to TRBJ1-1; no clear D gene. CDR1 is SGHRS, CDR2 YFSETQ, per germline. Trimming took off 4 bases at V and 5 bases at J, with 12 bases between the two ends. The CDR3 is 13 residues long. The CDR3: CASSLQPQTEAFF. CDR3 coding DNA: TGCGCCAGCAGCCTCCAGCCCCAAACTGAAGCTTTCTTT. The full variable domain, its missing parts supplied by reference TRBV5-1 and TRBJ1-1, is KAGVTQTPRYLIKTRGQQVTLSCSPISGHRSVSWYQQTPGQGLQFLFEYFSETQRNKGNFPGRFSGRQFSNSRSEMNVSTLELGDSALYLCASSLQPQTEAFFGQGTRLTVV.

The gene calls are TRBV6-5 and TRBJ2-1, with 9 bases identical to TRBD1. With 6 bases clipped from V and 7 bases from J, the junction kept 10 bases outside the gene matches. Germline lookup yields CDR1 MNHEY and CDR2 SVGAGI. The CDR3 extends over 15 amino acids. The CDR3 here is CASSSGQGVLNEQFF. CDR3 DNA sequence: TGTGCCAGCAGCTCGGGACAGGGCGTACTGAATGAGCAGTTCTTC.

This clonotype has only a few counts. The chain joins TRBV7-8 to TRBJ2-6, with D possibly TRBD1 on 5 matching bases. The V end lost 4 bases, the J end lost 0 bases, and 13 bases lay between the germline ends. The CDR3 runs to 17 residues. Germline assignment: CDR1 SGHVS and CDR2 FQNEAQ. The CDR3 region is CASSSGQGNSGANVLTF. CDR3 nucleotides: TGTGCCAGCAGCTCCGGACAAGGCAACTCTGGGGCCAACGTCCTGACTTTC.

This clonotype occurred a few times. The chain couples TRBV5-5 to TRBJ1-5; the D is unclear. The CDR3 is 14 residues long. V lost 1 base and J lost 1, with 6 bases in between. The germline CDR1 and CDR2 sequences are SGHKS and YYEKEE (reference sequence). DNA for the CDR3: TGTGCCAGCAGCTTGTTCGACAGCAATCAGCCCCAGCATTTT. This gives the protein CASSLFDSNQPQHF.

Regarding this clonotype: Germline is not matched at one junction end, which may reflect a read error. The rearrangement links TRBV28 to TRBJ2-1; 7 nucleotides match TRBD2. Germline CDR1 reads MDHEN; CDR2 reads SYDVKM. This CDR3 contains 14 residues. The CDR3 nucleotides read TGTGTCAGCAAAGCGGGGAGGGGCTACAATGAGCAGTTCTTC. It encodes CVSKAGRGYNEQFF.

The chain couples TRBV2 to TRBJ1-6; D is ambiguous. The CDR3 covers 16 residues. Per germline, CDR1 SNHLY and CDR2 FYNNEI. Trimming removed 6 bases at V and 9 bases at J, with 21 bases between. The CDR3 DNA is TGTGCCAGCAGCCAGTCTGGAGGCGCGATTAGTTCACCCCTCCACTTT. This codes for CASSQSGGAISSPLHF.

Many counts were recorded for this clonotype. The chain is built from TRBV5-6 and TRBJ2-7; possible D gene TRBD2, 5 bases. The germline V gene encodes CDR1 SGHDT and CDR2 YYEEEE. Between the trimmed V and J ends, which lost 1 base and 7 bases, there was a span of 18 bases. This CDR3 comprises 15 residues. The CDR3 sequence is CASSLRAGASGEQYF. The CDR3, as DNA: TGTGCCAGCAGCTTGAGAGCAGGCGCCTCGGGGGAGCAGTACTTC.

In this sample, this clonotype turned up a few times. The rearrangement uses TRBV20-1 and TRBJ1-1; D uncertain. Trimming took off 6 bases at V and 4 bases at J, with 12 bases between the two ends. The CDR3 loop spans 12 amino acids. Germline values: CDR1 DFQATT, CDR2 SNEGSKA (reference sequence). CDR3 DNA sequence: TGCAGTGCCTCCCAAACCCCCACTGAAGCTTTCTTT. Its translation is CSASQTPTEAFF.

The V call is TRBV19, the J call TRBJ2-7; D may correspond to TRBD1 or TRBD2 (5 bases each). Germline V lookup: CDR1 LNHDA, CDR2 SQIVND (reference sequence). Trimming took off 4 bases at V and 7 bases at J, with 17 bases between the two ends. The CDR3 consists of 14 residues. The CDR3 spells CASSNWGSAPEQYF. The CDR3 DNA sequence: TGTGCCAGTAGTAATTGGGGGTCAGCCCCTGAGCAGTACTTC.

The J gene is TRBJ2-1, the V gene TRBV4-1; 15 bases align to TRBD2. Germline CDR1 reads MGHRA; CDR2 reads YSYEKL. J was trimmed by 7 bases and V by 4 bases; bases with no gene match: 5. This CDR3 region has 16 residues. This CDR3 is CASSREGLAGGNEQFF. The CDR3 DNA follows: TGCGCCAGCAGCCGAGAGGGACTAGCGGGAGGTAATGAGCAGTTCTTC.

This clonotype was detected a few times. This sequence joins TRBV6-1 and TRBJ1-5; D is ambiguous. The CDR3 consists of 18 residues. Germline V gene data show CDR1 as MNHNS and CDR2 as SASEGT. V lost 3 bases and J 2 bases, leaving 20 bases between the germline ends. Here the CDR3 reads CASSDGITLFEGNQPQHF. CDR3 DNA sequence: TGTGCCAGCAGTGATGGTATTACCCTATTTGAGGGCAATCAGCCCCAGCATTTT.

This clonotype was counted many times. The V call is TRBV10-3, the J call TRBJ2-7; 8 bases align to TRBD1. V lost 2 bases to trimming and J lost 2 bases; unmatched junction nucleotides: 8. The V gene's germline CDR1 is ENHRY and CDR2 SYGVKD. The CDR3 runs 16 residues. This CDR3 reads CAISENRDRRTYEQYF. The CDR3 DNA reads TGTGCCATCAGTGAGAACCGGGACAGGCGGACCTACGAGCAGTACTTC.

Comment on this clonotype: One junction end does not reproduce the germline sequence, and a read error may be involved. V usage is TRBV20-1 and J usage is TRBJ1-2; D is undetermined. This CDR3 has 11 amino acids. Per the germline V gene, CDR1 is DFQATT and CDR2 is SNEGSKA (reference sequence). CDR3 DNA: TGCAGGGCTAGAGCAGGCTATGGCTACACCTTC. Its protein is CRARAGYGYTF.

This clonotype was detected a few times. The rearrangement joins TRBV20-1 to TRBJ2-2; the D is unclear. CDR1 and CDR2 from the germline V gene are DFQATT and SNEGSKA (reference sequence). The CDR3 is 14 amino acids. V dropped 4 bases and J dropped 0 bases, with 9 bases sitting between them. The chain's CDR3 is CSATVSANTGELFF. The CDR3 nucleotides read TGCAGTGCTACCGTATCCGCGAACACCGGGGAGCTGTTTTTT.

The rearrangement uses TRBV24-1 and TRBJ2-3; D possibly corresponds to TRBD1 (6 bases). Germline V gives CDR1 KGHDR, CDR2 SFDVKD. The CDR3 loop spans 16 amino acids. The V gene lost 4 bases and the J gene lost 2 bases, with 15 bases spanning the gap. The DNA for the CDR3 is TGTGCCACCAGTGACCGACGACAGGCCTACACAGATACGCAGTATTTT. It encodes CATSDRRQAYTDTQYF.

This clonotype was observed a handful of times. The chain recombines TRBV28 with TRBJ1-6, with D possibly being TRBD1 (6 bases). The germline V gene has CDR1 MDHEN and CDR2 SYDVKM. Trimming took 6 bases from V and 13 from J, leaving 19 bases between them. This CDR3 contains 14 residues. This CDR3 reads CASSQRTATFPLHF. The CDR3 coding sequence is TGTGCCAGCAGCCAGCGGACAGCCACCTTCCCCCTCCACTTT.

This clonotype was seen only a few times. The chain joins TRBV7-9 to TRBJ1-1; D remains ambiguous. The germline V gene has CDR1 SEHNR and CDR2 FQNEAQ (reference sequence). The CDR3 is made up of 14 amino acids. Trimming removed 5 bases at V and 3 bases at J, with 13 bases between. In DNA, the CDR3 is TGTGCCAGCAGCGCCTCACTCCTTCACACTGAAGCTTTCTTT. Translated: CASSASLLHTEAFF.

This chain connects TRBV10-3 to TRBJ2-3; perhaps TRBD2 as D (6 bases). The V end was cut by 3 bases, the J end by 6 bases, with 10 bases between. Germline loops: CDR1 ENHRY, CDR2 SYGVKD. The CDR3 consists of 13 residues. The CDR3 nucleotides read TGTGCCATCAGTGACTTCCGGGGGGATACGCAGTATTTT. Translation gives CAISDFRGDTQYF.

This clonotype was observed a handful of times. V and J are TRBV12-3 or TRBV12-4 and TRBJ2-1; D is unclear. V lost 7 bases to trimming and J lost 9 bases, with 13 bases between them. The CDR3 runs 12 residues. The CDR3 nucleotides read TGTGCCAGCAACGAGCCCCCCGGTGAGCAGTTCTTC. Protein sequence: CASNEPPGEQFF.

The CDR3 bases are TGTGCCATCGCCCCCACGTCAGGCGATAACTATGGCTACACCTTC. This sequence encodes CAIAPTSGDNYGYTF. The genes are TRBV10-3 and TRBJ1-2, with D unclear. This CDR3 spans 15 amino acids. Trimming cost V 8 bases and J 1 base, with 17 bases left between them. The germline gives CDR1 ENHRY, CDR2 SYGVKD.

The V call is TRBV27, the J call TRBJ1-5; no clear D. The length of the CDR3 is 15 residues. Per germline, CDR1 MNHEY and CDR2 SMNVEV (reference sequence). The germline V and J ends were trimmed by 3 bases and 1 base, with 10 bases remaining between them. CDR3 in DNA: TGTGCCAGCAGTTTCTCCCGAGGCAGCAATCAGCCCCAGCATTTT. Its protein is CASSFSRGSNQPQHF.

The V gene is TRBV6-5, the J gene TRBJ2-3, with 7 bases lining up with TRBD2. The CDR3 contains 15 residues. Unmatched junction bases numbered 16, after V lost 6 bases and J lost 10 bases. Germline CDR1 is MNHEY and CDR2 is SVGAGI. The CDR3 DNA reads TGTGCCAGCAGGGAGGTGAGATCGGGAGCGGGGCCGCAGTATTTT. Amino acids: CASREVRSGAGPQYF.